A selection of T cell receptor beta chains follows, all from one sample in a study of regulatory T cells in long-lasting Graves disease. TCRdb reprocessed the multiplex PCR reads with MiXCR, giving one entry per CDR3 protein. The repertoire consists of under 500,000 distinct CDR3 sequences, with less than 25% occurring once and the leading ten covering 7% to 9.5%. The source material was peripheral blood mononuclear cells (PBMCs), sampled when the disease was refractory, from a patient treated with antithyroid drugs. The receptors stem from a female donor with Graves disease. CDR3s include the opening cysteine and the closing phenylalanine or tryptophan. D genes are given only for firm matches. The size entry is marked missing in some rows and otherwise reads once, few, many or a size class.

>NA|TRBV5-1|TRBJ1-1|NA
CASSSRGAGTEAFF
TGCGCCAGCAGCTCGCGGGGGGCAGGCACTGAAGCTTTCTTT
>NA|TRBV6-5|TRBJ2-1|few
CASSYWKGTYNEQFF
TGTGCCAGCAGTTACTGGAAAGGGACGTACAATGAGCAGTTCTTC
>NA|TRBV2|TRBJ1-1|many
CASMATGINTEAFF
TGTGCCAGCATGGCAACCGGGATCAACACTGAAGCTTTCTTT
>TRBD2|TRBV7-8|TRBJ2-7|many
CASSLGHSGRGYEQYF
TGTGCCAGCAGCTTAGGGCATAGCGGGAGAGGCTACGAGCAGTACTTC
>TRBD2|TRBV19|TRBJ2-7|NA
CASSILSAGGFYEQYF
TGTGCCAGTAGTATACTTAGCGCGGGAGGCTTCTACGAGCAGTACTTC
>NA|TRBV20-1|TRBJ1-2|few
CSARASQGTGYTF
TGCAGTGCTAGAGCTTCTCAGGGGACTGGCTACACCTTC
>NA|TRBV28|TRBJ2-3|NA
CASSLFGRTRGDTQYF
TGTGCCAGCAGTTTATTCGGCAGGACGAGGGGAGATACGCAGTATTTT
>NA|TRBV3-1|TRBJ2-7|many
CASSLPGPLYEQYF
TGTGCCAGCAGCCTCCCAGGGCCCCTCTACGAGCAGTACTTC
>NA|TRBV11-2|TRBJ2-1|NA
CASSLENRLGFNEQFF
TGTGCCAGCAGCTTGGAAAACAGGTTAGGTTTTAATGAGCAGTTCTTC
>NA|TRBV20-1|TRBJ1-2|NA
CSAKGGNYGYTF
TGCAGTGCTAAAGGGGGGAACTATGGCTACACCTTC
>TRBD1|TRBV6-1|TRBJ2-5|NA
CASSRWGQGARGNEEETQYF
TGTGCCAGCAGTCGCTGGGGACAGGGGGCACGAGGGAATGAAGAAGAGACCCAGTACTTC
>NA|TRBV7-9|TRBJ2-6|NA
CASSLGPEGGANVLTF
TGTGCCAGCAGCTTAGGCCCCGAAGGGGGGGCCAACGTCCTGACTTTC
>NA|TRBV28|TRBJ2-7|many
CASSLGLAAAEQYF
TGTGCCAGCAGTTTGGGTCTAGCCGCGGCCGAGCAGTACTTC
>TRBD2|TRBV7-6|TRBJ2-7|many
CASSPLSGRVYEQYF
TGTGCCAGCAGCCCTCTTTCGGGGAGGGTTTACGAGCAGTACTTC
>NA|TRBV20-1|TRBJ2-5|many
CSASRRQRETQYF
TGCAGTGCTAGTAGAAGACAGAGGGAGACCCAGTACTTC
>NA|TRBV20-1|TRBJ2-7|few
CSAREPQRVSYEQYF
TGCAGTGCTAGAGAACCCCAGCGGGTGTCCTACGAGCAGTACTTC
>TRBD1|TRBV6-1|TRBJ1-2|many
CASSVGTVSGYTF
TGTGCCAGCAGCGTAGGGACAGTTTCTGGCTACACCTTC
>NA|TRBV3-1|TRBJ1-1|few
CASSRLRAGDTEAFF
TGTGCCAGCAGCCGCCTCCGGGCCGGGGACACTGAAGCTTTCTTT
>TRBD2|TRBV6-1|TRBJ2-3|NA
CASKPSGSTDTQYF
TGTGCCAGCAAACCTAGCGGGAGCACAGATACGCAGTATTTT
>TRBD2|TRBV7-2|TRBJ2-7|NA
CASSLRGSREVYEQYF
TGTGCCAGCAGCTTAAGAGGCTCGCGGGAGGTTTACGAGCAGTACTTC
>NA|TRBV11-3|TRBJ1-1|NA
CASSPTAYGTEAFF
TGTGCCAGCAGCCCGACAGCGTATGGCACTGAAGCTTTCTTT
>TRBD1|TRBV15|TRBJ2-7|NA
CATSRTQTGELKYEQYF
TGTGCCACCAGCAGGACTCAGACAGGGGAATTGAAGTACGAGCAGTACTTC
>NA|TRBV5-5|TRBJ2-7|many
CASSPTVGEQYF
TGTGCCAGCAGCCCGACAGTCGGCGAGCAGTACTTC
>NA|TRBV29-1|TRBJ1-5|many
CSVARDYNQPQHF
TGCAGCGTTGCTAGGGATTACAATCAGCCCCAGCATTTT